This TCR beta chain was sequenced during a study of a mutant IDH1 vaccine in newly diagnosed glioma. Across the study: Week 35 was assigned to visit V12, and week 47 was assigned to visit V13.

The CDR3 totals 15 residues. Trimming removed 3 bases at V and 10 bases at J, with 21 bases between. Germline V gene sequence: CDR1 ENHRY, CDR2 SYGVKD. The sample's time point: week 47, end of study. Each vaccine dose was 300 ug of mutant IDH1 20-mer peptide, with topical imiquimod. The study gave patients eight vaccinations in weeks 1, 3, 5, 7, 11, 15, 19, 23. The protocol was immunoSEQ multiplex PCR, while the TCRdb copy is restricted to in-frame clones and leaves out a portion. The sample has about 40,000 clones, approximately 79% seen once. Regarding this clone: Its specificity is not known.

The genes are TRBV10-3 and TRBJ1-1; D not certain. The material sequenced was PBMCs, taken from a glioma patient whose treatment included an IDH1 peptide vaccine. The source of this sequence is a man aged 18-30 years with glioma. Some clones in this sample may be carry-over from other donors' samples. The CDR3 coding sequence is TGTGCCATCAGTGAACTAGACGGGAGCCCACGGGGAGCTTTCTTT. This encodes CAISELDGSPRGAFF.